These 5 T cell receptor beta chains share one sample of origin, sequenced in a study of CD8 T cells in ankylosing spondylitis. TCRdb used MiXCR to reprocess the 5' RACE reads, holding one entry per CDR3 protein. The sample carries a few hundred thousand distinct CDR3 sequences, 20% to 25% recorded once. The material sequenced was blood, either unsorted or a sorted T cell fraction (not recorded which). These receptors all stem from a male donor with ankylosing spondylitis or in good health (not recorded which).

This clonotype has a handful of counts. This sequence joins TRBV20-1 and TRBJ2-7; 9 bases map to TRBD1. J lost 5 bases, V lost 8 bases, and 10 bases had no gene match. The CDR3 has 13 residues. The germline V gene encodes CDR1 DFQATT and CDR2 SNEGSKA (reference sequence). The CDR3 reads CSPRDREVHEQYF. The CDR3 coding sequence is TGCAGTCCCCGGGACAGGGAAGTCCACGAGCAGTACTTC.

This clonotype was seen a handful of times. The chain joins TRBV20-1 to TRBJ2-7, with 7 positions matching TRBD2. This CDR3 is 15 amino acids long. Trimming removed 3 bases from V and 6 bases from J; junction bases left unmatched: 14. Germline-derived CDR1 and CDR2 are DFQATT and SNEGSKA (reference sequence). This chain's CDR3 is CSASGEGSSLFEQYF. In DNA, the CDR3 is TGCAGTGCTAGCGGGGAGGGAAGCTCTCTATTCGAGCAGTACTTC.

This sequence joins TRBV30 and TRBJ2-1; 8 nucleotides agree with TRBD2. There are 13 residues in the CDR3. CDR1 is GTSNPN and CDR2 is SVGIG in the germline V gene (reference sequence). V trimming: 2 bases; J trimming: 10 bases; junction bases outside the gene matches: 7. DNA of the CDR3: TGTGCCTGGAGTATCGGGGGGGTGGGAGAGCAGTTCTTC. Translation: CAWSIGGVGEQFF.

The chain recombines TRBV18 with TRBJ2-7, with D perhaps given as TRBD1 or TRBD2 (5 bases each). The CDR3 extends over 15 amino acids. CDR1 and CDR2 (germline): KGHSH, LQKENI. V was pared by 3 bases and J by 0 bases, with 12 bases between. CDR3 amino acids: CASSPGDRLSYEQYF. CDR3 DNA sequence: TGTGCCAGCTCACCTGGGGACCGTCTCTCCTACGAGCAGTACTTC.

The genes are TRBV4-2 and TRBJ2-1; D not certain. Germline V gene data show CDR1 as LGHNA and CDR2 as YNFKEQ. The CDR3 is made up of 14 amino acids. Trimming took 4 bases from V and 5 from J, leaving 12 bases between them. The CDR3 DNA sequence: TGTGCCAGCAGCCCTGTAGGACGGGACAATGAGCAGTTCTTC. Translation: CASSPVGRDNEQFF.